What follows are 12 T cell receptor beta chains derived from one specimen sequenced in a study of blood T cell repertoires in COVID-19. TCRdb's copy holds only in-frame clones and misses some; the assay was immunoSEQ multiplex PCR. The top ten clones hold 15% to 20% of a sample with around 100,000 clones, approximately 84% of them seen once. The sequenced sample consisted of peripheral blood. These receptors were taken from a woman in her sixties with acute or convalescent COVID-19.

V usage is TRBV4-3 and J usage is TRBJ2-7, with 11 bases that match TRBD1. The CDR3 is 13 amino acids. The germline V gene encodes CDR1 LGHNA and CDR2 YSLEER. V gave up 6 bases and J gave up 6 bases; unmatched junction bases: 4. The CDR3 DNA sequence: TGCGCCAGCAGTCGGGACAGGGGGGTCGAGCAGTACTTC. It yields the protein CASSRDRGVEQYF.

The chain links TRBV30 to TRBJ1-6, with 7 bases fitting TRBD1. Unmatched junction bases numbered 9, after V lost 3 bases and J lost 7 bases. The CDR3 is 15 amino acids. Germline V gene lookup returns CDR1 GTSNPN and CDR2 SVGIG (reference sequence). In DNA, the CDR3 is TGTGCCTGGAGAAGTGACAGGGTGGAGAATTCACCCCTCCACTTT. Residues: CAWRSDRVENSPLHF.

The genes are TRBV9 and TRBJ1-2; the match to TRBD1 covers 11 bases. Germline trimming cut 4 bases from V and 6 bases from J; bases unmatched to any gene: 2. Germline loops: CDR1 SGDLS, CDR2 YYNGEE. The CDR3 loop spans 13 amino acids. The CDR3 coding sequence is TGTGCCAGCAGCACGGGACAGGGGGATGGCTACACCTTC. It translates to CASSTGQGDGYTF.

Here the CDR3 reads CASRAGTRLLETQYF. In DNA, the CDR3 is TGTGCCAGCAGAGCCGGGACTAGGCTTTTAGAGACCCAGTACTTC. The genes are TRBV2 and TRBJ2-5, with 8 bases identical to TRBD2. Germline loops: CDR1 SNHLY, CDR2 FYNNEI. J gave up 4 bases and V 6 bases, and 10 bases lay outside the gene matches. This CDR3 comprises 15 residues.

This chain connects TRBV7-2 to TRBJ2-7, with 8 bases lining up with TRBD2. The germline V gene has CDR1 SGHTA and CDR2 FQGNSA. V was pared by 11 bases and J by 2 bases, with 11 bases of the junction left unmatched. The CDR3 has 14 amino acids. The CDR3: CASRGGGTPYEQYF. Here the CDR3 DNA reads TGTGCCTCCAGGGGCGGGGGGACCCCCTACGAGCAGTACTTC.

The chain joins TRBV6-6 to TRBJ2-4; a possible D gene is TRBD2 (5 bases). The V end was cut by 10 bases, the J end by 1 base, with 17 bases between. CDR1 and CDR2 from the germline V gene are MNHNY and SVGAGI (reference sequence). This CDR3 spans 15 amino acids. CDR3 DNA: TGTGCCACACGGGGTTTAAGCTTTGCCAAAAACATTCAGTACTTC. Translated: CATRGLSFAKNIQYF.

The rearrangement uses TRBV15 and TRBJ1-5; no clear D gene. V gave up 3 bases and J gave up 5 bases, with 11 bases separating them. The CDR3 contains 14 residues. The germline V gene encodes CDR1 LNHNV and CDR2 YYDKDF (reference sequence). CDR3 coding DNA: TGTGCCACCAGCAGCGAGGGATCTTATCAGCCCCAGCATTTT. Translating gives CATSSEGSYQPQHF.

The chain carries TRBV19 and TRBJ2-5, with D maybe TRBD1 (5 bases). With 3 bases removed from V and 5 bases from J, the gap between germline ends came to 16 bases. Germline-derived CDR1 and CDR2 are LNHDA and SQIVND (reference sequence). The CDR3 extends over 15 amino acids. The DNA of the CDR3 is TGTGCCAGTAGTATTCAGCCAGGGCGGACGGAGACCCAGTACTTC. It is translated as CASSIQPGRTETQYF.

The chain couples TRBV6-2 or TRBV6-3 to TRBJ1-2; 8 nucleotides line up with TRBD1. Trimming removed 2 bases from V and 5 bases from J; junction bases left unmatched: 7. CDR1 MNHEY and CDR2 SVGEGT come from the germline V gene. CDR3 size: 15 residues. CDR3 amino acids: CASSYLRRQGYGYTF. The CDR3, as DNA: TGTGCCAGCAGTTACCTCCGCCGACAGGGGTATGGCTACACCTTC.

V and J are TRBV7-7 and TRBJ1-5; no clear D. Germline CDR1 reads SSHAT; CDR2 reads FNYEAQ (reference sequence). This CDR3 comprises 13 residues. V lost 6 bases and J 3 bases, leaving 9 bases between the germline ends. For the CDR3, the DNA is TGTGCCAGCAGTAGGGAGGTCAATCAGCCCCAGCATTTT. As protein: CASSREVNQPQHF.

The rearrangement links TRBV7-2 to TRBJ1-1, with 8 bases identical to TRBD1. The CDR3 extends over 14 amino acids. The V segment lost 5 bases and the J segment 4 bases; nucleotides outside the gene matches: 6. The germline V gene encodes CDR1 SGHTA and CDR2 FQGNSA. For the CDR3, the DNA is TGTGCCAGCAGCCTCAGGGGGCGAGGCACTGAAGCTTTCTTT. Protein product: CASSLRGRGTEAFF.

The chain has TRBV11-2 and TRBJ1-4, with D unclear. V shed 3 bases and J shed 0 bases, with 14 bases lying between them. Germline V gives CDR1 SGHAT, CDR2 FQNNGV. The CDR3 spans 17 residues. This CDR3 is CASSLASLSATNEKLFF. Written as DNA, the CDR3 is TGTGCCAGCAGCTTGGCCTCCCTCAGTGCAACTAATGAAAAACTGTTTTTT.